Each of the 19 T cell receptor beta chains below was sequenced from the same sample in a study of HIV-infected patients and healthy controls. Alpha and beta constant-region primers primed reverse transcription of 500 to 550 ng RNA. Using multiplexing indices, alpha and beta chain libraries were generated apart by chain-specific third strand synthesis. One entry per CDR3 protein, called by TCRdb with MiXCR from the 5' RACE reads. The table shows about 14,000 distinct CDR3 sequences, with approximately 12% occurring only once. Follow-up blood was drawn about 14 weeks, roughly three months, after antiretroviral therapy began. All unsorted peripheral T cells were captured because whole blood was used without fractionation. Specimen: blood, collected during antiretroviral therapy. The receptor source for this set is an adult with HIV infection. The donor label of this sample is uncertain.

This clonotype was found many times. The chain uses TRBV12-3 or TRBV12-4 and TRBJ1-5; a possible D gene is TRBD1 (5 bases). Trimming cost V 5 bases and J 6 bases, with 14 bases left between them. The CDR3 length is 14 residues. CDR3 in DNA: TGTGCCAGCAGTCCGACGGGGGGGACTCAGCCCCAGCATTTT. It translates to CASSPTGGTQPQHF.

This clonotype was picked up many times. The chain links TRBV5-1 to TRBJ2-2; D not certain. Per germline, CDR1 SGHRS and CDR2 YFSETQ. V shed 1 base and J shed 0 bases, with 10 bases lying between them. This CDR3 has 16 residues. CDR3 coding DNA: TGCGCCAGCAGCTTGTCGATGACGGCGAACACCGGGGAGCTGTTTTTT. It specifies CASSLSMTANTGELFF.

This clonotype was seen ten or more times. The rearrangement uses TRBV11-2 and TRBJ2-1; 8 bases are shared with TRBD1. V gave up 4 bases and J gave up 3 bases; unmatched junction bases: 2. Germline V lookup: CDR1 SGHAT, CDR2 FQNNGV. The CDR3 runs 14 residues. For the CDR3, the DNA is TGTGCCAGCAGCTCTGGGACAGGCTACAATGAGCAGTTCTTC. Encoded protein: CASSSGTGYNEQFF.

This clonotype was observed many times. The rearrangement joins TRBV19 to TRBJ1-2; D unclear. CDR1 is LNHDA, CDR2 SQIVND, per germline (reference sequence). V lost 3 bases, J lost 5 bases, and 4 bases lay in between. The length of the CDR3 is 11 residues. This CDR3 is CASSIGYGYTF. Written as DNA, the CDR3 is TGTGCCAGTAGTATCGGGTATGGCTACACCTTC.

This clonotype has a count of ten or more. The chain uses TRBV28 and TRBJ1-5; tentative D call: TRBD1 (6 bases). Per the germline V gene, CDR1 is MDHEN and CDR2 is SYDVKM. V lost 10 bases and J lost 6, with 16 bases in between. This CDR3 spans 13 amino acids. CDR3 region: CATYRGATQPQHF. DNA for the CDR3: TGTGCCACCTATCGGGGGGCGACTCAGCCCCAGCATTTT.

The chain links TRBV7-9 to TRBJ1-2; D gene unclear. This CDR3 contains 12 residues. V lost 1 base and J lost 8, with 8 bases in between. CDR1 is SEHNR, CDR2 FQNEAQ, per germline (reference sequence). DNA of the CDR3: TGTGCCAGCAGCTTAGTAGAGGGAGGCTACACCTTC. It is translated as CASSLVEGGYTF.

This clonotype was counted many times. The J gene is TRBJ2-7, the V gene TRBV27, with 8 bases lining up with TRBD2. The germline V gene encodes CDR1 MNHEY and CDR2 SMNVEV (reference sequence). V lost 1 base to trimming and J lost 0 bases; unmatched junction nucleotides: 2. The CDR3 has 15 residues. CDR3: CASSLWREDSYEQYF. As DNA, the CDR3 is TGTGCCAGCAGTTTATGGCGGGAGGACTCCTACGAGCAGTACTTC.

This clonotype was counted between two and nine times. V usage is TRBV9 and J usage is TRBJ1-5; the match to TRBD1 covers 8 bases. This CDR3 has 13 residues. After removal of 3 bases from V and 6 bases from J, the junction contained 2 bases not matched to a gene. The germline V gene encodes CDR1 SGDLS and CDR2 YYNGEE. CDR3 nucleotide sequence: TGTGCCAGCAGCGACACAGGGGGTCAGCCCCAGCATTTT. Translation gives CASSDTGGQPQHF.

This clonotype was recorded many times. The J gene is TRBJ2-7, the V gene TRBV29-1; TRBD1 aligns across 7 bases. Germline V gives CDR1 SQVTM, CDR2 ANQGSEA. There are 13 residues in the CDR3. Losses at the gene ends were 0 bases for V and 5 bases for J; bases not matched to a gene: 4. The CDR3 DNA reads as TGCAGCGTTGAAGATCCAGGGGGAAACGAGCAGTACTTC. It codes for CSVEDPGGNEQYF.

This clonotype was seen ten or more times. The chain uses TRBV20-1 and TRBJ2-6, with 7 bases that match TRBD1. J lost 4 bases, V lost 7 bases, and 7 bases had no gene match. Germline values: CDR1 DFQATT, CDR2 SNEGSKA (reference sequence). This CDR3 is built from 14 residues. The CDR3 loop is CSVQQDRGANVLTF. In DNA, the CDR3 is TGCAGTGTTCAACAGGACAGGGGGGCCAACGTCCTGACTTTC.

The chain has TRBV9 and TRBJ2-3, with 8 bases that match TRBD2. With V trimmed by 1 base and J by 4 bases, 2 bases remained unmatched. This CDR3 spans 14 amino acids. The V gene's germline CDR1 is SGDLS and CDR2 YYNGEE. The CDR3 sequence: CASSVQAGADTQYF. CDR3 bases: TGTGCCAGCAGCGTACAAGCGGGAGCAGATACGCAGTATTTT.

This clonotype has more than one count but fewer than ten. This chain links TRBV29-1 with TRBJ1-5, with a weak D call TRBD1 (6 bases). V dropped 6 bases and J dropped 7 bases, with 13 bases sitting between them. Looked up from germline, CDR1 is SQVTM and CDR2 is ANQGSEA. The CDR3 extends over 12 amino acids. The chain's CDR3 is CSVKDSEQPQHF. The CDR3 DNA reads TGCAGCGTCAAGGACAGTGAACAGCCCCAGCATTTT.

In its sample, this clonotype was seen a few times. The CDR3 sequence is CASSLGLSQETQYF. CDR3 bases: TGCGCCAGCAGCTTGGGTCTTTCACAAGAGACCCAGTACTTC. J is TRBJ2-5 and V is TRBV5-1; D not resolved. V lost 0 bases, J lost 2 bases, and 8 bases lay in between. CDR1 is SGHRS, CDR2 YFSETQ, per germline. The CDR3 spans 14 residues.

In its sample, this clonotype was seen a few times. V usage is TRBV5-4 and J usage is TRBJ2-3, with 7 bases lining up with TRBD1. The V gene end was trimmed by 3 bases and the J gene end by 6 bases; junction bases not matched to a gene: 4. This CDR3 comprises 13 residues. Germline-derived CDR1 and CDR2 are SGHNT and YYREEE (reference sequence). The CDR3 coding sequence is TGTGCCAGCAGCTGGACAGGCAAGGATACGCAGTATTTT. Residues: CASSWTGKDTQYF.

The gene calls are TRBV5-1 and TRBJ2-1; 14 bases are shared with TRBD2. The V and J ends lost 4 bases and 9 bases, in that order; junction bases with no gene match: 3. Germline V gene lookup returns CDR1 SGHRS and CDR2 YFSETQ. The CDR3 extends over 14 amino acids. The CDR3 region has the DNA TGCGCCAGCAGCCCAGGGACTAGCGGGAGTGAGCAGTTCTTC. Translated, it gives CASSPGTSGSEQFF.

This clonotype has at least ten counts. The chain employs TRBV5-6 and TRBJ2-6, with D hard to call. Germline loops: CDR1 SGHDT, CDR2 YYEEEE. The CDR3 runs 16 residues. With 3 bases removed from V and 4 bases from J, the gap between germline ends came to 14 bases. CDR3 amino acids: CASSSALVLGANVLTF. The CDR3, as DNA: TGTGCCAGCAGCTCCGCTTTAGTGTTGGGGGCCAACGTCCTGACTTTC.

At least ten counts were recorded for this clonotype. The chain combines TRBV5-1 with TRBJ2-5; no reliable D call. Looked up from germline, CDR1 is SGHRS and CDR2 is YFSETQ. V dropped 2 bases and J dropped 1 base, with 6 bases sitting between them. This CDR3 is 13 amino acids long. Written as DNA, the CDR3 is TGCGCCAGCAGCTTAGGCAGCCAAGAGACCCAGTACTTC. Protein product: CASSLGSQETQYF.

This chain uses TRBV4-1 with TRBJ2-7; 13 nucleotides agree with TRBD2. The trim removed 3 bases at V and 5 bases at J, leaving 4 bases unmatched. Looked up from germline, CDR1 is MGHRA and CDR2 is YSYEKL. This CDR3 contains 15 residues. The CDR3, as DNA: TGCGCCAGCAGCCACAGACTAGCGGGAGGCAACGAGCAGTACTTC. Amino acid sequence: CASSHRLAGGNEQYF.

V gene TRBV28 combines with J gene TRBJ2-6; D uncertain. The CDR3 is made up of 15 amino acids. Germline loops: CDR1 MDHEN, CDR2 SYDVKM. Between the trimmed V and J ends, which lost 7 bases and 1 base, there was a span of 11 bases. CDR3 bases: TGTGCCAGCACCCTAGACACATCTGGGGCCAACGTCCTGACTTTC. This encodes CASTLDTSGANVLTF. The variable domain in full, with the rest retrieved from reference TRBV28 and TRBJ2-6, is DVKVTQSSRYLVKRTGEKVFLECVQDMDHENMFWYRQDPGLGLRLIYFSYDVKMKEKGDIPEGYSVSREKKERFSLILESASTNQTSMYLCASTLDTSGANVLTFGAGSRLTVL.